Listed below are T cell receptor beta chains from one sample, sequenced in a study of T cell responses to AZD1222 COVID-19 vaccine. Libraries were prepared by immunoSEQ multiplex PCR; TCRdb keeps only in-frame clonotypes and omits some of them. Of more than 110,000 clones listed, about 93% are singletons. The sequencing used peripheral blood, collected on day 0 of AZD1222 vaccination. The receptor set was obtained from an adult in good health. CDR3s include the opening cysteine and the closing phenylalanine or tryptophan. D genes are given only for firm matches. Clone size is given for some rows only: seen once, a few or many times, or a class if the clone is expanded.

clone size,D gene,V gene,J gene,CDR3 DNA,CDR3 protein
.,.,TRBV28,TRBJ1-5,TGTGCCAGCAGTTTGGATCAGGGGCCCGGCAATCAGCCCCAGCATTTT,CASSLDQGPGNQPQHF
.,.,TRBV14,TRBJ2-1,TGTGCCAGCAGCCTTCGGGACAATGGAAACAATGAGCAGTTCTTC,CASSLRDNGNNEQFF
.,.,TRBV15,TRBJ1-3,TGTGCCTCCCGGGACTCTGGAAACACCATATATTTT,CASRDSGNTIYF
.,.,TRBV10-1,TRBJ1-6,TGCGCCAGCAGGGACGGCGGGCCCCTCCACTTT,CASRDGGPLHF
once,.,TRBV2,TRBJ2-5,TGTGCCAGCAGGGAAGGGAGGACGCCTCGAGAGACCCAGTACTTC,CASREGRTPRETQYF
.,.,TRBV6-2/TRBV6-3,TRBJ1-1,TGTGCCAGCAGCCTAAAGTGGAACACTGAAGCTTTCTTT,CASSLKWNTEAFF
.,.,TRBV9,TRBJ2-7,TGTGCCAGCAGCCCCGGACGGGCCCCCTACGAGCAGTACTTC,CASSPGRAPYEQYF
.,.,TRBV19,TRBJ1-3,TGTGCCAGTGGGCGGGGGGCAACTGGAAACACCATATATTTT,CASGRGATGNTIYF
.,.,TRBV2,TRBJ2-1,TGTGCCAGCAGGGATTTCGGACGGACCTCCTACAATGAGCAGTTCTTC,CASRDFGRTSYNEQFF
.,TRBD1,TRBV28,TRBJ1-6,TGTGCCAGCAGTCCCCAGACAGGGCTCAATTCACCCCTCCACTTT,CASSPQTGLNSPLHF
.,.,TRBV6-6,TRBJ1-1,TGTGCCAGCCTCAGGTTGGGGAACACTGAAGCTTTCTTT,CASLRLGNTEAFF
.,TRBD2,TRBV5-1,TRBJ2-1,TGCGCCAGCAGCTCGGGGAGGGACGCCTCCTACAATGAGCAGTTCTTC,CASSSGRDASYNEQFF
.,.,TRBV5-4,TRBJ1-1,TGTGCCACTGGTGGGAGGAACACTGAAGCTTTCTTT,CATGGRNTEAFF
once,TRBD2,TRBV7-6,TRBJ2-7,TGTGCCAGCAGCTTAGGGGGGCTAGCGGGAGGGAAATACGTCGAGCAGTACTTC,CASSLGGLAGGKYVEQYF
.,.,TRBV28,TRBJ2-1,TGTGCCAGCGGCGTAGGGGCCTACAATGAGCAGTTCTTC,CASGVGAYNEQFF
.,TRBD1,TRBV19,TRBJ1-2,TGTGCCAGTAGGTCGGACAGGACCGTCTATGGCTACACCTTC,CASRSDRTVYGYTF
.,.,TRBV19,TRBJ1-6,TGTGCCAGTAGGACCCAGGGGACCAATTCACCCCTCCACTTT,CASRTQGTNSPLHF
.,.,TRBV7-2,TRBJ1-1,TGTGCCAGCAGCTTACGGGGGGAGGTGGCTTTCTTT,CASSLRGEVAFF
.,.,TRBV9,TRBJ2-1,TGTGCCAGCAGCGTAGGTAGCCCCTCTTACAATGAGCAGTTCTTC,CASSVGSPSYNEQFF
.,TRBD2,TRBV10-1,TRBJ2-1,TGCGCCAGCAGTGAGGGACAGGGACTAGCGGGGGCTGAGCAGTTCTTC,CASSEGQGLAGAEQFF
.,.,TRBV27,TRBJ2-1,TGTGCCAGCAGTTACGATCCTCCGACAGTTTACAATGAGCAGTTCTTC,CASSYDPPTVYNEQFF
.,.,TRBV5-1,TRBJ1-6,TGCGCCAGCAGCTTGGACGGCAGGGGAAATAATTCACCCCTCCACTTT,CASSLDGRGNNSPLHF
.,TRBD2,TRBV7-2,TRBJ2-3,TGTGCCAGCAGCCTCCCTAGCGGGAGTGGGGCGCAGTATTTT,CASSLPSGSGAQYF
.,.,TRBV25-1,TRBJ1-3,TGTGCCAGCAGCCCAAGATTCCCAGGGAGTTCTGGAAACACCATATATTTT,CASSPRFPGSSGNTIYF
.,.,TRBV28,TRBJ1-2,TGTGCCAGCAGTTGGGCGGGGCCCGATGGCTACACCTTC,CASSWAGPDGYTF
.,TRBD1,TRBV5-1,TRBJ1-5,TGCGCCAGCAGCTTGGGGACAGGGGGTTATCAGCCCCAGCATTTT,CASSLGTGGYQPQHF
.,.,TRBV18,TRBJ1-1,TGTGCCAGCTCGCGGTTTCGAGAGGGCACTGAAGCTTTCTTT,CASSRFREGTEAFF
.,.,TRBV6-5,TRBJ2-7,TGTGCCAGCAGGCGGAGCCCCTACGAGCAGTACTTC,CASRRSPYEQYF
.,.,TRBV6-5,TRBJ1-4,TGTGCCAGCAGCCCATCCCGGCCGGCTGAAAAACTGTTTTTT,CASSPSRPAEKLFF
.,.,TRBV12-5,TRBJ2-2,TGTGCTAGTGGTTTGTGGACGGGAGTGGGCACCGGGGAGCTGTTTTTT,CASGLWTGVGTGELFF
.,.,TRBV7-2,TRBJ2-3,TGTGCCAGCAGCTTAGGTGTCCGAGCAGATACGCAGTATTTT,CASSLGVRADTQYF
.,.,TRBV14,TRBJ2-2,TGTGCCAGCAGCCAATACCCCGGGCAGACGAACACCGGGGAGCTGTTTTTT,CASSQYPGQTNTGELFF
.,.,TRBV24-1,TRBJ2-2,TGTGCCACCAGTGATTTTGCAGATACCGGGGAGCTGTTTTTT,CATSDFADTGELFF
once,TRBD2,TRBV20-1,TRBJ2-5,TGCAGTCCGACTAGCTTGGAGACCCAGTACTTC,CSPTSLETQYF
.,TRBD2,TRBV12-5,TRBJ2-2,TGTGCTAGTTCCCTAGCGGGAGCCACCGGGGAGCTGTTTTTT,CASSLAGATGELFF
.,.,TRBV28,TRBJ1-2,TGTGCCAGCAACCCCCAGTCCGGGACACGCTATGGCTACACCTTC,CASNPQSGTRYGYTF
.,TRBD2,TRBV2,TRBJ2-7,TGTGCCAGCGGGAGGGCCCGAAATGTTTACGAGCAGTACTTC,CASGRARNVYEQYF
.,.,TRBV6-4,TRBJ2-2,TGTGCCAGCAGTGACTCCCCTAGCTGGGCCCCCGGGGAGCTGTTTTTT,CASSDSPSWAPGELFF
few,.,TRBV21-1,TRBJ1-2,TGTGCCAGCAGCAAAGGGACAGGCTCTCTATCCTATGGCTACACCTTC,CASSKGTGSLSYGYTF
.,.,TRBV7-7,TRBJ2-2,TGTGCCAGCAGCTTAGGTCAGGGTACCGGGGAGCTGTTTTTT,CASSLGQGTGELFF
.,TRBD1,TRBV28,TRBJ1-2,TGTGCCAGCACCCGGACAGGGGAGCGTGGCTACACCTTC,CASTRTGERGYTF
.,TRBD2,TRBV5-1,TRBJ2-1,TGCGCCAGCAGCGGGAATCCCAGCGGGAGGGTGGGTGAGCAGTTCTTC,CASSGNPSGRVGEQFF
.,TRBD2,TRBV29-1,TRBJ2-7,TGCAGCGTGACTAGCGGTACCTACGAGCAGTACTTC,CSVTSGTYEQYF
.,TRBD1,TRBV3-1/TRBV3-2,TRBJ1-3,TGTGCCAGCAGCCGGACAGGGGCTGGAAACACCATATATTTT,CASSRTGAGNTIYF
.,.,TRBV9,TRBJ2-1,TGTGCCAGCAGCGTTCGGGGCACGAATGAGCAGTTCTTC,CASSVRGTNEQFF
.,.,TRBV19,TRBJ2-7,TGTGCCAGTAGTATAGTTTTGGGTTACGAGCAGTACTTC,CASSIVLGYEQYF
.,.,TRBV7-9,TRBJ1-2,TGTGCCAGCAGCTTAGGGCCTGACAGCCGGGTTTATGGCTACACCTTC,CASSLGPDSRVYGYTF
.,TRBD2,TRBV20-1,TRBJ2-7,TGCAGTGCTAGAGCGGGAGGCTCTCAGTACTTC,CSARAGGSQYF
.,.,TRBV5-1,TRBJ2-7,TGCGCCAGCAGCTACGGGTCGACAGGTTCCTACGAGCAGTACTTC,CASSYGSTGSYEQYF
.,TRBD2,TRBV27,TRBJ2-7,TGTGCCAGCAGTTTATCAAGCGGGATCGGCGAGCAGTACTTC,CASSLSSGIGEQYF